Each of the 31 T cell receptor beta chains below was sequenced from the same sample in a study of blood T cell repertoires in COVID-19. TCRdb's copy holds only in-frame clones and misses some; the assay was immunoSEQ multiplex PCR. Counted here are tens of thousands of clones, 72% occurring once; the ten biggest clones make up 4.8%. The sample taken for sequencing was peripheral blood. Every receptor here comes from a woman aged 70 to 79 with COVID-19, enrolled during active disease.

DNA for the CDR3: TGTGCCACCAGTGAGCCTGCGGGGGGTTTTCTTCAGTTCTTC. It encodes CATSEPAGGFLQFF. This sequence joins TRBV24-1 and TRBJ2-1; 8 bases map to TRBD2. This CDR3 comprises 14 residues. Looked up from germline, CDR1 is KGHDR and CDR2 is SFDVKD. V lost 4 bases, J lost 13 bases, and 11 bases stayed unmatched.

The chain combines TRBV4-1 with TRBJ2-5; perhaps TRBD1 as D (6 bases). The germline gives CDR1 MGHRA, CDR2 YSYEKL. V was clipped by 3 bases and J by 1 base, with 12 bases between them. The CDR3 has 15 amino acids. CDR3 loop: CASSQWDTSQETQYF. As DNA, the CDR3 is TGCGCCAGCAGCCAGTGGGACACCAGCCAAGAGACCCAGTACTTC.

The J gene is TRBJ2-2, the V gene TRBV6-2 or TRBV6-3; TRBD2 aligns across 9 bases. Germline V lookup: CDR1 MNHEY, CDR2 SVGEGT. The CDR3 length is 16 residues. Trimming cost V 6 bases and J 1 base; bases outside gene matches: 6. DNA of the CDR3: TGTGCCAGCAGCCCGGGGACTAGCCTGAACACCGGGGAGCTGTTTTTT. Translating gives CASSPGTSLNTGELFF.

V usage is TRBV15 and J usage is TRBJ1-2, with unresolved D. Germline CDR1 LNHNV, CDR2 YYDKDF (reference sequence). The CDR3 spans 15 residues. Deletions cut 0 bases from V and 7 bases from J, with 15 bases between. Here the CDR3 reads CATSRDINGGGGYTF. CDR3 sequence (DNA): TGTGCCACCAGCAGAGATATTAATGGAGGTGGTGGCTACACCTTC.

The gene calls are TRBV29-1 and TRBJ1-2; TRBD1 matches at 9 bases. This CDR3 has 14 amino acids. V trimming: 0 bases; J trimming: 5 bases; junction bases outside the gene matches: 4. Looked up from germline, CDR1 is SQVTM and CDR2 is ANQGSEA. The CDR3 region is CSVEDLGTGYGYTF. In DNA form, the CDR3 reads TGCAGCGTTGAAGACCTCGGGACAGGGTATGGCTACACCTTC. Variable domain in full (rest from reference TRBV29-1 and TRBJ1-2): SAVISQKPSRDICQRGTSLTIQCQVDSQVTMMFWYRQQPGQSLTLIATANQGSEATYESGFVIDKFPISRPNLTFSTLTVSNMSPEDSSIYLCSVEDLGTGYGYTFGSGTRLTVV.

This clone showed up just a few times. The CDR3 DNA follows: TGTGCCAGCAGCACACAACACACAGGGGAAGAGCAGTTCTTC. This gives the protein CASSTQHTGEEQFF. V and J are TRBV9 and TRBJ2-1; 7 positions match TRBD1. J gave up 10 bases and V 4 bases, and 11 bases lay outside the gene matches. Germline V CDR1 and CDR2: SGDLS, YYNGEE. The CDR3 extends over 14 amino acids. Complete variable domain (other parts from reference TRBV9 and TRBJ2-1): DSGVTQTPKHLITATGQRVTLRCSPRSGDLSVYWYQQSLDQGLQFLIQYYNGEERAKGNILERFSAQQFPDLHSELNLSSLELGDSALYFCASSTQHTGEEQFFGPGTRLTVL.

The rearrangement links TRBV6-5 to TRBJ1-6; the D gene is possibly TRBD1 (5 bases). CDR1 is MNHEY, CDR2 SVGAGI, per germline. CDR3 length equals 16 residues. V dropped 0 bases and J dropped 7 bases, with 13 bases sitting between them. CDR3: CASSYSGGAGNSPLHF. For the CDR3, the DNA is TGTGCCAGCAGTTACTCGGGCGGGGCTGGGAATTCACCCCTCCACTTT.

The chain recombines TRBV18 with TRBJ1-1; TRBD1 might be the D (6 bases). Germline values: CDR1 KGHSH, CDR2 LQKENI. V was clipped by 0 bases and J by 0 bases, with 8 bases between them. This CDR3 is 15 amino acids long. CDR3 amino acids: CASSPPGGLNTEAFF. In DNA form, the CDR3 reads TGTGCCAGCTCACCACCGGGGGGGCTGAACACTGAAGCTTTCTTT.

J is TRBJ2-5 and V is TRBV9, with D perhaps matching TRBD2 (6 bases). Deletions cut 4 bases from V and 5 bases from J, with 15 bases between. The CDR3 contains 14 residues. Germline-derived CDR1 and CDR2 are SGDLS and YYNGEE. DNA for the CDR3: TGTGCCAGCAGCCCAAGCGGGCCGCGGGAGACCCAGTACTTC. Residues: CASSPSGPRETQYF. The full variable domain, in which reference TRBV9 and TRBJ2-5 provide the parts outside the CDR3, is DSGVTQTPKHLITATGQRVTLRCSPRSGDLSVYWYQQSLDQGLQFLIQYYNGEERAKGNILERFSAQQFPDLHSELNLSSLELGDSALYFCASSPSGPRETQYFGPGTRLLVL.

The chain carries TRBV6-5 and TRBJ1-1; D gene ambiguous. The length of the CDR3 is 13 residues. Germline-derived CDR1 and CDR2 are MNHEY and SVGAGI. The V and J ends lost 7 bases and 1 base respectively, with 10 bases between them. The CDR3 nucleotides read TGTGCCAGCAACACAAAAACGAACACTGAAGCTTTCTTT. Translation: CASNTKTNTEAFF.

This chain links TRBV2 with TRBJ1-4, with 12 bases aligning to TRBD1. Losses at the gene ends were 7 bases for V and 8 bases for J; bases not matched to a gene: 8. The CDR3 is made up of 15 amino acids. The germline CDR1 and CDR2 sequences are SNHLY and FYNNEI. CDR3 amino acids: CASTPGGQGAEKLFF. The DNA of the CDR3 is TGTGCCAGCACCCCCGGGGGACAGGGGGCAGAAAAACTGTTTTTT. The entire variable domain, with the rest obtained from reference TRBV2 and TRBJ1-4, is as follows: EPEVTQTPSHQVTQMGQEVILRCVPISNHLYFYWYRQILGQKVEFLVSFYNNEISEKSEIFDDQFSVERPDGSNFTLKIRSTKLEDSAMYFCASTPGGQGAEKLFFGSGTQLSVL.

The V call is TRBV28, the J call TRBJ2-5; D may be TRBD1 (6 bases). From germline, CDR1 is MDHEN and CDR2 SYDVKM. The CDR3 totals 14 residues. V was pared by 5 bases and J by 4 bases, with 14 bases between. In nucleotides, the CDR3 is TGTGCCAGCAGTCGAGGGGGATCTGCAGAGACCCAGTACTTC. Protein product: CASSRGGSAETQYF.

The rearrangement uses TRBV6-5 and TRBJ1-1, with TRBD1 matching over 9 bases. With V trimmed by 6 bases and J by 5 bases, 7 bases remained unmatched. The CDR3 runs to 14 residues. The germline gives CDR1 MNHEY, CDR2 SVGAGI. CDR3 nucleotide sequence: TGTGCCAGCAGCAGGGACAGGGAGGTGACTGAAGCTTTCTTT. Translated, it gives CASSRDREVTEAFF.

This chain connects TRBV3-1 (or the pseudogene TRBV3-2) to TRBJ1-2; D is unresolved. From germline, CDR1 is LGHDT and CDR2 YNNKEL (reference sequence). V lost 4 bases and J lost 7, with 10 bases in between. This CDR3 contains 12 residues. The CDR3 nucleotides read TGTGCCAGCAGCCCCGAGGGAAGTGGCTACACCTTC. The encoded protein is CASSPEGSGYTF.

The V and J genes are TRBV11-3 and TRBJ2-7; 10 positions agree with TRBD1. CDR1 is SGHNT and CDR2 is YENEEA in the germline V gene. The CDR3 length is 16 residues. J was trimmed by 5 bases and V by 3 bases; bases with no gene match: 10. The CDR3 nucleotides read TGTGCCAGCAGCTTGCTCCGGGACAGGGGCCCCCACGAGCAGTACTTC. Protein product: CASSLLRDRGPHEQYF.

The chain couples TRBV5-1 to TRBJ1-6, with 7 bases that match TRBD1. CDR3 length equals 15 residues. With V trimmed by 3 bases and J by 5 bases, 5 bases remained unmatched. CDR1 and CDR2 (germline): SGHRS, YFSETQ. Here the CDR3 reads CASSSRQGNNSPLHF. The CDR3 DNA reads as TGCGCCAGCAGCTCGCGACAGGGAAATAATTCACCCCTCCACTTT.

This clone was counted a few times. The chain is built from TRBV14 and TRBJ2-2; 7 positions match TRBD1. Germline V gene data show CDR1 as SGHDN and CDR2 as FVKESK. The CDR3 length is 15 residues. V lost 1 base, J lost 5 bases, and 4 bases stayed unmatched. The CDR3 DNA reads as TGTGCCAGCAGCCAAGTACAGGGGAAGACCGGGGAGCTGTTTTTT. Protein: CASSQVQGKTGELFF. The full variable domain, with the rest looked up from reference TRBV14 and TRBJ2-2, is EAGVTQFPSHSVIEKGQTVTLRCDPISGHDNLYWYRRVMGKEIKFLLHFVKESKQDESGMPNNRFLAERTGGTYSTLKVQPAELEDSGVYFCASSQVQGKTGELFFGEGSRLTVL.

V usage is TRBV7-8 and J usage is TRBJ1-5; D possibly corresponds to TRBD1 (5 bases). The germline gives CDR1 SGHVS, CDR2 FQNEAQ. The CDR3 totals 13 residues. The V gene lost 4 bases and the J gene lost 8 bases, with 12 bases spanning the gap. CDR3 sequence (DNA): TGTGCCAGCAGCTCGGGGGAAAGGGAGCCCCAGCATTTT. Protein sequence: CASSSGEREPQHF.

The genes are TRBV24-1 and TRBJ2-2; D is possibly TRBD1 (5 bases). The germline V and J ends were trimmed by 1 base and 5 bases, with 10 bases remaining between them. This CDR3 is 15 amino acids long. The germline gives CDR1 KGHDR, CDR2 SFDVKD. CDR3 bases: TGTGCCACCAGTGATTTTTCAGGGTGGACCGGGGAGCTGTTTTTT. It yields the protein CATSDFSGWTGELFF.

The chain couples TRBV14 to TRBJ2-3; 8 bases fit TRBD2. Trimming at V came to 5 bases and at J to 10 bases, leaving 2 bases not matched to a gene. Germline assignment: CDR1 SGHDN and CDR2 FVKESK. This CDR3 comprises 11 residues. CDR3 sequence reads: CASSLAGSQYF. CDR3 coding DNA: TGTGCCAGCAGCTTAGCGGGATCGCAGTATTTT.

The chain has TRBV5-1 and TRBJ2-1; D not certain. The germline CDR1 and CDR2 sequences are SGHRS and YFSETQ. Deletions cut 0 bases from V and 0 bases from J, with 4 bases between. This CDR3 comprises 14 residues. CDR3 protein: CASSLGGSYNEQFF. DNA for the CDR3: TGCGCCAGCAGCTTGGGAGGCTCCTACAATGAGCAGTTCTTC.

J is TRBJ2-2 and V is TRBV29-1; 10 bases are a match to TRBD1. This CDR3 contains 16 residues. Looked up from germline, CDR1 is SQVTM and CDR2 is ANQGSEA. V lost 3 bases to trimming and J lost 0 bases; unmatched junction nucleotides: 4. The CDR3 loop reads CSVDATGGANTGELFF. The CDR3 nucleotides read TGCAGCGTTGATGCGACAGGGGGCGCGAACACCGGGGAGCTGTTTTTT.

The CDR3: CASSPTWGTGIYEQYF. The CDR3 DNA follows: TGTGCCAGCAGCCCTACTTGGGGGACAGGGATATACGAGCAGTACTTC. The gene calls are TRBV7-2 and TRBJ2-7; TRBD1 matches 9 bases. The CDR3 has 16 amino acids. V gave up 5 bases and J gave up 4 bases; unmatched junction bases: 12. In germline, CDR1 is SGHTA, CDR2 FQGNSA.

The rearrangement links TRBV6-2 or TRBV6-3 to TRBJ1-2; maybe TRBD1 (6 bases). Trimming took off 0 bases at V and 3 bases at J, with 11 bases between the two ends. This CDR3 is built from 15 residues. Germline-derived CDR1 and CDR2 are MNHEY and SVGEGT. CDR3 in amino acids: CASSYSSTGHYGYTF. CDR3 DNA sequence: TGTGCCAGCAGTTACTCTTCTACAGGGCACTATGGCTACACCTTC.

This chain connects TRBV3-1 (or the pseudogene TRBV3-2) to TRBJ2-3; the D gene is possibly TRBD1 (6 bases). The CDR3 spans 17 residues. CDR1 LGHDT and CDR2 YNNKEL come from the germline V gene (reference sequence). Trimming left V 0 bases short and J 4 bases short, with 17 bases between. CDR3 nucleotide sequence: TGTGCCAGCAGCCAAGATACCGGGACATACTATGCAGATACGCAGTATTTT. Amino acids: CASSQDTGTYYADTQYF.

This clone was seen more than once but under ten times. The gene calls are TRBV7-9 and TRBJ2-2, with 10 bases that match TRBD1. The CDR3 runs 16 residues. The V segment lost 5 bases and the J segment 3 bases; nucleotides outside the gene matches: 6. Germline CDR1 SEHNR, CDR2 FQNEAQ (reference sequence). CDR3 region: CASSRPGQGDTGELFF. In nucleotides, the CDR3 is TGTGCCAGCAGCCGCCCCGGACAGGGGGACACCGGGGAGCTGTTTTTT.

The chain has TRBV5-1 and TRBJ2-5; maybe TRBD1 (6 bases). Germline V gene lookup returns CDR1 SGHRS and CDR2 YFSETQ. Between the trimmed V and J ends, which lost 4 bases and 1 base, there was a span of 11 bases. The CDR3 extends over 14 amino acids. CDR3 amino acids: CASSQQGAQETQYF. DNA for the CDR3: TGCGCCAGCAGCCAACAGGGTGCCCAAGAGACCCAGTACTTC.

This chain connects TRBV5-3 to TRBJ2-3, with a possible D match to TRBD2 (6 bases). TRBV5-3 is annotated as an ORF whose role is uncertain. Trimming took 5 bases from V and 4 from J, leaving 14 bases between them. The CDR3 has 14 residues. DNA of the CDR3: TGTGCCAGAAGTTCTAGCGAGGCACCAGATACGCAGTATTTT. This encodes CARSSSEAPDTQYF.

The V and J genes are TRBV5-4 and TRBJ2-5; 7 nucleotides align to TRBD1. The CDR3 length is 14 residues. After removal of 1 base from V and 2 bases from J, the junction contained 2 bases not matched to a gene. Germline V gene data show CDR1 as SGHNT and CDR2 as YYREEE (reference sequence). Here the CDR3 reads CASSLWDRQETQYF. CDR3 in DNA: TGTGCCAGCAGCTTGTGGGACAGACAAGAGACCCAGTACTTC.

The rearrangement joins TRBV19 to TRBJ2-1, with 13 nucleotides matching TRBD2. Germline V gene sequence: CDR1 LNHDA, CDR2 SQIVND (reference sequence). With V trimmed by 5 bases and J by 7 bases, 8 bases remained unmatched. CDR3 length: 16 residues. CDR3 region: CASSSHTSGRANEQFF. The DNA of the CDR3 is TGTGCCAGTAGTTCCCACACTAGCGGGAGGGCTAATGAGCAGTTCTTC.

This chain connects TRBV19 to TRBJ1-2, with D possibly TRBD1 on 6 matching bases. The V end was cut by 8 bases, the J end by 7 bases, with 20 bases between. This CDR3 region has 14 residues. Germline assignment: CDR1 LNHDA and CDR2 SQIVND (reference sequence). The CDR3 coding sequence is TGTGCCAGTTCCCCGTCCTTGGGGGCATTTGGCTACACCTTC. Its protein is CASSPSLGAFGYTF. Using reference TRBV19 and TRBJ1-2 for the parts outside the CDR3, the full variable domain is DGGITQSPKYLFRKEGQNVTLSCEQNLNHDAMYWYRQDPGQGLRLIYYSQIVNDFQKGDIAEGYSVSREKKESFPLTVTSAQKNPTAFYLCASSPSLGAFGYTFGSGTRLTVV.